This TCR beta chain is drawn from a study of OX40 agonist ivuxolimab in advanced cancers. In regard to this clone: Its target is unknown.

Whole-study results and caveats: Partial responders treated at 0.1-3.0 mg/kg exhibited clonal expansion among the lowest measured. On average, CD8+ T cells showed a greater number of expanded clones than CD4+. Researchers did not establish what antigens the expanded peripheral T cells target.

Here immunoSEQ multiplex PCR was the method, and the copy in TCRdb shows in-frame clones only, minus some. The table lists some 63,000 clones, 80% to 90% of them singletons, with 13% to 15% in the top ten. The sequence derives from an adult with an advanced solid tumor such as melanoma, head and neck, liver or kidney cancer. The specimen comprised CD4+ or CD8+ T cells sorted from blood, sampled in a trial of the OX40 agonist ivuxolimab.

The CDR3 nucleotides are TGTGCCAGCAGAGCAGCTCAAGAGACCCAGTACTTC. Translation gives CASRAAQETQYF. The J gene is TRBJ2-5, the V gene TRBV11-2; D remains unclear. This CDR3 region has 12 residues. Germline assignment: CDR1 SGHAT and CDR2 FQNNGV. Trimming removed 6 bases from V and 2 bases from J, with 7 bases in between.